This TCR beta chain was profiled in a study of CD8+ T cells in alopecia areata. Study overall: Treated patients took oral tofacitinib at 5 to 10 mg twice daily.

Sample treatment: oral pan-JAK inhibitor, 5-10 mg twice daily. RNA extraction and reverse transcription yielded cDNA as sequencing template. Produced via immunoSEQ multiplex PCR; TCRdb's table is partial and in-frame only. There are about 97,000 clones in the sample; just under 60% occur only once, and about 16% lies in the top ten. The sample was CD8+ T cells sorted from blood, taken at approximately week 61, from a patient treated with tofacitinib. This TCR was recovered from a human donor with alopecia areata.

The CDR3 here is CASSTPGSEAFF. CDR3 nucleotides: TGTGCCAGCAGTACACCGGGATCTGAAGCTTTCTTT. The V call is TRBV27, the J call TRBJ1-1, with no clear D. The germline V gene has CDR1 MNHEY and CDR2 SMNVEV (reference sequence). This CDR3 region has 12 residues. Trimming removed 5 bases at V and 6 bases at J, with 10 bases between.